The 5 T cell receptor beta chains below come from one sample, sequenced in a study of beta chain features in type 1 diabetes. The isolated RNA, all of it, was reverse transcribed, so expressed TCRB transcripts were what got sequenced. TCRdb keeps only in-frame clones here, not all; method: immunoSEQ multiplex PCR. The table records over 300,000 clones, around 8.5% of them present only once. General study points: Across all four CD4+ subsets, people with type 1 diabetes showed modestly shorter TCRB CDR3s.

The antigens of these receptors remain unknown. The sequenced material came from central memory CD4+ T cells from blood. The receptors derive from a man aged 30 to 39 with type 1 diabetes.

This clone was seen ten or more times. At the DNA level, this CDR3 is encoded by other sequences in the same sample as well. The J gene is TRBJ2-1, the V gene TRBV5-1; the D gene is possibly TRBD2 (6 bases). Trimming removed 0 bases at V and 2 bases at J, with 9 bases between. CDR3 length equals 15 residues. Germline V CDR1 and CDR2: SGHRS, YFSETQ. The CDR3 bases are TGCGCCAGCAGCTTGGTATCGGGGGCCTACAATGAGCAGTTCTTC. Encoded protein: CASSLVSGAYNEQFF.

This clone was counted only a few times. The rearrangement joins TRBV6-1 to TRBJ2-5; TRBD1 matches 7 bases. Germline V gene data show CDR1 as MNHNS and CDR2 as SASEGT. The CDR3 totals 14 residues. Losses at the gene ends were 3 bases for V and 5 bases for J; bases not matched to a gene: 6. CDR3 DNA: TGTGCCAGCAGTGACGGGACAGCTTGGGAGACCCAGTACTTC. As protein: CASSDGTAWETQYF.

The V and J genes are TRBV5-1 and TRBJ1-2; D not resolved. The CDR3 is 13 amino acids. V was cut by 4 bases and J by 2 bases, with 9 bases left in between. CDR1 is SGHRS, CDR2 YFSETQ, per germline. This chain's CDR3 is CASSVDKNYGYTF. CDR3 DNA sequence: TGCGCCAGCAGCGTTGACAAGAACTATGGCTACACCTTC.

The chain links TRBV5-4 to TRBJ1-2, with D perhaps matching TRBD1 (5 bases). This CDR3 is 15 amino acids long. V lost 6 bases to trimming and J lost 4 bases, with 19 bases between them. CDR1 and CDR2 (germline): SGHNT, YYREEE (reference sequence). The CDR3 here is CASTMGAREGYGYTF. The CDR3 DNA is TGTGCCAGCACCATGGGTGCCAGGGAGGGCTATGGCTACACCTTC.

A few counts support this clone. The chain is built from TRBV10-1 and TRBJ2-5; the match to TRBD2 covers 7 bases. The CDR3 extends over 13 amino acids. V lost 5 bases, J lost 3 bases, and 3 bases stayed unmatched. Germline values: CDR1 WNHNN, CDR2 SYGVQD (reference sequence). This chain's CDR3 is CASSSAGEETQYF. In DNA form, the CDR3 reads TGCGCCAGCAGTTCGGCGGGGGAAGAGACCCAGTACTTC.